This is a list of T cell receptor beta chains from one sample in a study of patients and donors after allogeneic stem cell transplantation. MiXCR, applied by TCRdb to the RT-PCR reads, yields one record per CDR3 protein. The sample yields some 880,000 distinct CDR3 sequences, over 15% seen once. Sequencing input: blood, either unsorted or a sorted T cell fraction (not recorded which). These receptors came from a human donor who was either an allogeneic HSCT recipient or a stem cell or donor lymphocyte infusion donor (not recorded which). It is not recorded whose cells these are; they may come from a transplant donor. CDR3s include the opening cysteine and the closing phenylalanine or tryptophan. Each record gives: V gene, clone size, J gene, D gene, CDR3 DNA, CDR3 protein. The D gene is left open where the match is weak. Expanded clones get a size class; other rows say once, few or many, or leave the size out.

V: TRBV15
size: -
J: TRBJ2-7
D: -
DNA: TGTGCCACCAGCAGAGGAATAACCTACGAGCAGTACTTC
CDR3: CATSRGITYEQYF

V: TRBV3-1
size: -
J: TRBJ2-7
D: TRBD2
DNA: TGTGCCAGCAGCCAAGCTCTAGCGGGAGTATCCGGCGAGCAGTACTTC
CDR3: CASSQALAGVSGEQYF

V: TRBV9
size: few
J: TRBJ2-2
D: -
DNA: TGTGCTTCGGGCAGGGCGAACACCGGGGAGCTGTTTTTT
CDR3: CASGRANTGELFF

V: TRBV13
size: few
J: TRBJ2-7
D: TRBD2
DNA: TGTGCCAGCAGCCCTTGGACTAGCGGGAGATCGTACGAGCAGTACTTC
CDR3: CASSPWTSGRSYEQYF

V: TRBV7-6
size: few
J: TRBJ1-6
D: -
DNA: TGTGCCAGCAGCTCCGACAGGTTTAATTCACCCCTCCACTTT
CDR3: CASSSDRFNSPLHF

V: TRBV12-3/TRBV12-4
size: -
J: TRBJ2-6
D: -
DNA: TGTGCCTGCAGCAGTGGGGCCAACGTCCTGACTTTC
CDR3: CACSSGANVLTF

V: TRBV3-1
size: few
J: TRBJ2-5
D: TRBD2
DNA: TGTGCCAGCAGCCCCCCTAGTCGCGGGGGCCAAGAGACCCAGTACTTC
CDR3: CASSPPSRGGQETQYF

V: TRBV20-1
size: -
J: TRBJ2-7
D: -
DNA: TGCAGGGGGAGGGGGCCTATCGCATACGAGCAGTACTTC
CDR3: CRGRGPIAYEQYF

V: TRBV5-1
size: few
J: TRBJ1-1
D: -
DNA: TGCGCCAGCAGCCCCTACGGGGGAGTTGAAGCTTTCTTT
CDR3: CASSPYGGVEAFF

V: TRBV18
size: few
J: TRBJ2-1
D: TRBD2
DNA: TGTGCCAGCTCCCGGGTGATGCCCGGGGGGGCCTATGAGCAGTTCTTC
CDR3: CASSRVMPGGAYEQFF

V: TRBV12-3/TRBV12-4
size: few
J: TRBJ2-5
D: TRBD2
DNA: TGTGCCAGCAGTTTCGGACGGGGGGGGGAGACCCAGTACTTC
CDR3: CASSFGRGGETQYF

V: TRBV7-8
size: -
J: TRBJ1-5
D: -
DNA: TGTGCCAGCAGCTTATGGGGGCCGGGGGATCAGCCCCAGCATTTT
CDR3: CASSLWGPGDQPQHF

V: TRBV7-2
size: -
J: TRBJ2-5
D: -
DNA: TGTGCCAGCAGCTTTCAAATCAGGGGACGGGAGACCCAGTACTTC
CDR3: CASSFQIRGRETQYF

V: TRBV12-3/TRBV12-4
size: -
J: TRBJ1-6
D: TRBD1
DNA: TGTGCCAGCAGTTTGGGGACAGGGAGAAATTCACCCCTCCACTTT
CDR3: CASSLGTGRNSPLHF

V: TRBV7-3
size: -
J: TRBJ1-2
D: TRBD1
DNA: TGTGCCAGCAGCCTATCCCGGGACAGGGTAGGTGGCTACACCTTC
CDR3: CASSLSRDRVGGYTF

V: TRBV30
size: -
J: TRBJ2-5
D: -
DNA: TGTGCCCTCTCCCCCGGGGTGGAGACCCAGTACTTC
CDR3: CALSPGVETQYF

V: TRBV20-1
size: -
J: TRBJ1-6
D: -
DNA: TGCAGTGCTAGCCTTGGACCTTCTCCCAGGAGTTCACCCCTCCACTTT
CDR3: CSASLGPSPRSSPLHF

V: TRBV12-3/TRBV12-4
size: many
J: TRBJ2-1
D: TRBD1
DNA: TGTGCCAGCAGTCCCCGACAGGGGTCTTTTAATGAGCAGTTCTTC
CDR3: CASSPRQGSFNEQFF

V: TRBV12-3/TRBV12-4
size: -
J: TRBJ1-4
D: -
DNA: TGTGCCAGCAGGGCTAACGGGGGGGAAAAACTGTTTTTT
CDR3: CASRANGGEKLFF

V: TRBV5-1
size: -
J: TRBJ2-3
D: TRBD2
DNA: TGCGCCAGCAGCCCCAAAGGGACTAGCGGGAGGTTTACAGATACGCAGTATTTT
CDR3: CASSPKGTSGRFTDTQYF

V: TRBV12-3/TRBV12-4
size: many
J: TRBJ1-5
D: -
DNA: TGTGCCAGCAGTTTAAACCTGGGGCCCCAGCATTTT
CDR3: CASSLNLGPQHF

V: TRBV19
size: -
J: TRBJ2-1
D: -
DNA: TGTGCCAGTAGTTCGCAGGACCTTGAGCAGTTCTTC
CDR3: CASSSQDLEQFF

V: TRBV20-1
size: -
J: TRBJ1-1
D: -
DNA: TGCAGTGCTAGAGATCAAAGGGTTGAAGCTTTCTTT
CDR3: CSARDQRVEAFF

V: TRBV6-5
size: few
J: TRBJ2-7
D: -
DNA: TGTGCCAGCAGTTACTCGGGGGGGCCCAACGAGCAGTACTTC
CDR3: CASSYSGGPNEQYF

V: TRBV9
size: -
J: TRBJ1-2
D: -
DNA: TGTGCCAGCAGCGTAGCTGGAACCATTTATGGCTACACCTTC
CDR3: CASSVAGTIYGYTF

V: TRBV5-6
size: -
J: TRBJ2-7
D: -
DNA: TGTGCCAGCAGCTTGGCGTACGGGAACGAGCAGTACTTC
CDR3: CASSLAYGNEQYF

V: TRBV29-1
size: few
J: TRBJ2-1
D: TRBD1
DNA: TGCAGCGTTGATAGGGACAGGGAAATCAATGAGCAGTTCTTC
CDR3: CSVDRDREINEQFF

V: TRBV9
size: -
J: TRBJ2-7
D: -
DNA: TGTGCCAGCAGCGTAGAGGGGGGCCCTCGGGACGAGCAGTACTTC
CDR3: CASSVEGGPRDEQYF

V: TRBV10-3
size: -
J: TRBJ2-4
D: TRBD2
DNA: TGTGCCATCCGAGGGGAGCGGGACAAAAACATTCAGTACTTC
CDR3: CAIRGERDKNIQYF

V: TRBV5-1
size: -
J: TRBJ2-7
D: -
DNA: TGCGCCAGCACCGATTTCTACGAGCAGTACTTC
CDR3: CASTDFYEQYF

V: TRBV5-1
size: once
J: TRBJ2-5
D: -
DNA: TGCGCCAGCAGCTTGGGCCAGGCGAACACCCCTCGGGAGACCCAGTACTTC
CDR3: CASSLGQANTPRETQYF

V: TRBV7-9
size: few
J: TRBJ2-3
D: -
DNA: TGTGCCAGCACCGAGGGGGTGAAGGGGGCAGATACGCAGTATTTT
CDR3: CASTEGVKGADTQYF

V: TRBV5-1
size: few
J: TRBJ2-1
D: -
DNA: TGCGCCAGCAGCTTGGGGGCATTAGGGAATGAGCAGTTCTTC
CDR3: CASSLGALGNEQFF

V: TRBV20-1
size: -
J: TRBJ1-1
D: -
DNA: TGCAGTGCTAGGGGATTCGGGAACACTGAAGCTTTCTTT
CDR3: CSARGFGNTEAFF

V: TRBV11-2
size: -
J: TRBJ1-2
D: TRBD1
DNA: TGTGCCAGCAGCACTACCGGGACAGGGGCTGGCTACACCTTC
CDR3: CASSTTGTGAGYTF

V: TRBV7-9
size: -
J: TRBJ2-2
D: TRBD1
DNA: TGTGCCAGCAGCGGACACAGGGGCGGGGAGCTGTTTTTT
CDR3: CASSGHRGGELFF

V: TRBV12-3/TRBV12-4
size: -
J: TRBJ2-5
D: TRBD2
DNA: TGTGCCAGCCGATCACTAGCGGGGGGGCCCGGGGGCCCCCAGTACTTC
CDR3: CASRSLAGGPGGPQYF

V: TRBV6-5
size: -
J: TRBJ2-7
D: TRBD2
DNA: TGTGCCAGCAGTTACCGCGGAGGACTAGCGGGTTACGAGCAGTACTTC
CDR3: CASSYRGGLAGYEQYF

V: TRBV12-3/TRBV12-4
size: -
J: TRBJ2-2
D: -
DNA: TGTGCCAGCAGACGGAGGGACCGAACTATGAACACCGGGGAGCTGTTTTTT
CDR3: CASRRRDRTMNTGELFF

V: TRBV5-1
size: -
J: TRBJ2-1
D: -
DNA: TGCGCCAGCAGCCCCAACGGGATAGGGTCCTACAATGAGCAGTTCTTC
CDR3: CASSPNGIGSYNEQFF

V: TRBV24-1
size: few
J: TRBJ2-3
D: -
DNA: TGTGCCACCAGTGATTTTACCAGGGAGGGCACAGATACGCAGTATTTT
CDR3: CATSDFTREGTDTQYF

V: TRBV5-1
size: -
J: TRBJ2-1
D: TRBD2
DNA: TGCGCCAGCAGCTGGGACCTAGCGGGAGGGCGAAATGAGCAGTTCTTC
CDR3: CASSWDLAGGRNEQFF

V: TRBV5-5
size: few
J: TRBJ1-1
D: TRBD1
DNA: TGTGCCAGCAGCCCGTCCCGGGACAGTTTTGAAGCTTTCTTT
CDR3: CASSPSRDSFEAFF

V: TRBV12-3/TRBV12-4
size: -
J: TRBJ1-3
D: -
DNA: TGTGCCAGCACCTACGGCAAGATAAACACCATATATTTT
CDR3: CASTYGKINTIYF

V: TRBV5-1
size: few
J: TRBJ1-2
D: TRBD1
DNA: TGCGCCAGCAGCTCCCTAACAGGGGCGGCTGGCTACACCTTC
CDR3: CASSSLTGAAGYTF

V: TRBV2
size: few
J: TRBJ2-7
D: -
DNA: TGTGCCAGCAGTGTCGGCCAGGGGAGGCACGAGCAGTACTTC
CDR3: CASSVGQGRHEQYF

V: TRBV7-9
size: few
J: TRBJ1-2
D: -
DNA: TGTGCCAGCAGCCATTCAAGGGGCTACACCTTC
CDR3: CASSHSRGYTF